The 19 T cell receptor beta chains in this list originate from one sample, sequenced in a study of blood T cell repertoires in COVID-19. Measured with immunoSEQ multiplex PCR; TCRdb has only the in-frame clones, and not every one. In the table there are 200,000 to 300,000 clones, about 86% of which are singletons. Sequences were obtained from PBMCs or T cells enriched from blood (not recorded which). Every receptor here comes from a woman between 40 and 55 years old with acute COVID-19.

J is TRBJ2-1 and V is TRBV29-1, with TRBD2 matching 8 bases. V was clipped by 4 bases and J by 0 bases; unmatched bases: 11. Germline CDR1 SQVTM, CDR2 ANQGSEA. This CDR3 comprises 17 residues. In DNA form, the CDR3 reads TGCAGCGTTGTAGGGCTAGCGGGCTCGAGCTCCTACAATGAGCAGTTCTTC. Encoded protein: CSVVGLAGSSSYNEQFF.

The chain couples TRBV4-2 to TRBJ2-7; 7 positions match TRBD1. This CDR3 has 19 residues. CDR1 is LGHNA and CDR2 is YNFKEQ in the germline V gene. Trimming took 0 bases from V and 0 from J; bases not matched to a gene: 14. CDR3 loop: CASSQEGRSIWDSSYEQYF. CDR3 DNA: TGTGCCAGCAGCCAAGAGGGCAGGTCGATTTGGGACAGCTCCTACGAGCAGTACTTC.

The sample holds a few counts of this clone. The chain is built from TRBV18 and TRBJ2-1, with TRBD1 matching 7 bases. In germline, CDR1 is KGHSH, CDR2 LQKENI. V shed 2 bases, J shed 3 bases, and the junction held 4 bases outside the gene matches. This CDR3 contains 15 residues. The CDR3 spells CASSPRRTGYNEQFF. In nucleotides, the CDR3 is TGTGCCAGCTCACCAAGGCGGACAGGCTACAATGAGCAGTTCTTC.

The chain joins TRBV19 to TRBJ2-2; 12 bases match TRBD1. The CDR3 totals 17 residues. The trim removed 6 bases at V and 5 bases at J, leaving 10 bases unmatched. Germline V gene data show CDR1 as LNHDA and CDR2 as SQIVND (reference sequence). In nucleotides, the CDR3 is TGTGCCAGTAGCCTGAACAGGGACAGGGGGCGGACCGGGGAGCTGTTTTTT. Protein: CASSLNRDRGRTGELFF.

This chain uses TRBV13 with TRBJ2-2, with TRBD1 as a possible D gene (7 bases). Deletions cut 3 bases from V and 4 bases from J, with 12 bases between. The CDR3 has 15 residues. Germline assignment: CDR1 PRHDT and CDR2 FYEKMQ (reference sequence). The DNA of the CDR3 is TGTGCCAGCAGCTTCGGGGGACAGTTCACCGGGGAGCTGTTTTTT. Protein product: CASSFGGQFTGELFF.

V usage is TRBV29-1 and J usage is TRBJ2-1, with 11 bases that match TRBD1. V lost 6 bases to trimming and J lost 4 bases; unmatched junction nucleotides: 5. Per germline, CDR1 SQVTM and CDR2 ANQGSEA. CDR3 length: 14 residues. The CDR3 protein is CSVPRDRGYNEQFF. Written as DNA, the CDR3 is TGCAGCGTCCCCCGGGACAGGGGGTACAATGAGCAGTTCTTC.

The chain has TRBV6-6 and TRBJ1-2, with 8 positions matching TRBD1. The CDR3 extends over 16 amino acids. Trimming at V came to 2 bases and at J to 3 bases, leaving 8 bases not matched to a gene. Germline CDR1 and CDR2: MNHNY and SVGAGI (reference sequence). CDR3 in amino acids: CASSYSGRGRDYGYTF. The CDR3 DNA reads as TGTGCCAGCAGTTACAGTGGCAGGGGGCGCGACTATGGCTACACCTTC.

The CDR3 nucleotides are TGTGCCAGCAGTGGGGGCCCCGCGGCAGATACGCAGTATTTT. Translated: CASSGGPAADTQYF. The rearrangement links TRBV2 to TRBJ2-3; perhaps TRBD1 as D (5 bases). There are 14 residues in the CDR3. Germline assignment: CDR1 SNHLY and CDR2 FYNNEI. V was shortened by 4 bases and J by 4 bases, with 12 bases between the two germline ends.

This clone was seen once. CDR3 DNA: TGTGCCAGCAGCTGCCCACTAGCACACCAAGAGACCCAGTACTTC. It codes for CASSCPLAHQETQYF. The chain uses TRBV12-1 and TRBJ2-5; TRBD2, the table's D call, lacks a check against the DNA. TRBV12-1 is described as a pseudogene. The CDR3 totals 15 residues.

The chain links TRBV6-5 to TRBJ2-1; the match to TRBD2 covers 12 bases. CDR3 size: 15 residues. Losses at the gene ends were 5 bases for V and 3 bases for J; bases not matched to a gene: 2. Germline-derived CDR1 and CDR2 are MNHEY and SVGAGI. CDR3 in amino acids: CASSRLAGDYNEQFF. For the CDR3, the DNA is TGTGCCAGCAGTCGACTAGCGGGAGACTACAATGAGCAGTTCTTC.

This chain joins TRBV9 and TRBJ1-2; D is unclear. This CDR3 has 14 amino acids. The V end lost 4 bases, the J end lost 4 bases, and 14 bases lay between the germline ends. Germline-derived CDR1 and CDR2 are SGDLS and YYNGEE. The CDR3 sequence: CASSLREYSYGYTF. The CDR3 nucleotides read TGTGCCAGCAGCCTCCGGGAATATAGCTATGGCTACACCTTC.

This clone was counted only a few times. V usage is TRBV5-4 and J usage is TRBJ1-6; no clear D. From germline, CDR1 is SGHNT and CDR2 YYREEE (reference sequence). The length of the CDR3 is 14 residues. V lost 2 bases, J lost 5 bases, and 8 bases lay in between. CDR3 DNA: TGTGCCAGCAGCTTAATGAGAGATAATTCACCCCTCCACTTT. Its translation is CASSLMRDNSPLHF.

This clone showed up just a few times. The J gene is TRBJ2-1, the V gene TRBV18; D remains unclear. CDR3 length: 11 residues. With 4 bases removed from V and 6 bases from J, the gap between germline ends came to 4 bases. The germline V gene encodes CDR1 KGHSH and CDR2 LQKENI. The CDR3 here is CASSLINEQFF. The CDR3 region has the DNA TGTGCCAGCTCACTCATCAATGAGCAGTTCTTC.

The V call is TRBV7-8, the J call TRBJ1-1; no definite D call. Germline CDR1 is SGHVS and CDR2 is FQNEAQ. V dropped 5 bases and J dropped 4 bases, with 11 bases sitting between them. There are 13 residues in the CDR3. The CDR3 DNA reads TGTGCCAGCAGCCATAACACGGGCACTGAAGCTTTCTTT. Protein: CASSHNTGTEAFF.

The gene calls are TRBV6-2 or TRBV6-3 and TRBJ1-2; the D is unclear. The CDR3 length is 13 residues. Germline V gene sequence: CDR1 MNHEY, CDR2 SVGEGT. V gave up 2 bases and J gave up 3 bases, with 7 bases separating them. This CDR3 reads CASSYERYYGYTF. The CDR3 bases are TGTGCCAGCAGTTACGAGCGTTACTATGGCTACACCTTC.

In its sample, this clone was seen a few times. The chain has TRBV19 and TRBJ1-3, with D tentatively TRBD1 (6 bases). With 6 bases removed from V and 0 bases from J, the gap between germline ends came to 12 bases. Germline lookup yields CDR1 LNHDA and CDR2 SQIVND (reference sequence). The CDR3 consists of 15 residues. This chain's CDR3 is CASSPGQNSGNTIYF. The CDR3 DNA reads TGTGCCAGTAGCCCCGGACAGAACTCTGGAAACACCATATATTTT.

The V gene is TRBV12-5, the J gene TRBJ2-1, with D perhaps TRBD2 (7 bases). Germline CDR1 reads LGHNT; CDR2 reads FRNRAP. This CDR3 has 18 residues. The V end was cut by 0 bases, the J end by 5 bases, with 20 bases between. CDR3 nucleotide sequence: TGTGCTAGTGGTTTGGTAACGGGGGGCAAAGAGAGAAACAATGAGCAGTTCTTC. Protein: CASGLVTGGKERNNEQFF.

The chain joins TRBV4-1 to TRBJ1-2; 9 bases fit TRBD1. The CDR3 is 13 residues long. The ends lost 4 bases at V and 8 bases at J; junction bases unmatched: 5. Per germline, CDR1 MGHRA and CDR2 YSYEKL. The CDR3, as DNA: TGCGCCAGCAGCCGGACAGGGGTGCAAGGCTACACCTTC. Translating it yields CASSRTGVQGYTF.

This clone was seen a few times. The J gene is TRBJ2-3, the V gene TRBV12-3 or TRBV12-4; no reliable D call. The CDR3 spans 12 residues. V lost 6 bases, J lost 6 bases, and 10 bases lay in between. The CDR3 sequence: CASSSTRDTQYF. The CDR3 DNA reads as TGTGCCAGCAGCTCGACTCGGGATACGCAGTATTTT.